This T cell receptor (beta chain) appears in the sequencing data of a study of blood T cell repertoires in COVID-19. Study at large: T cells, B-cell-depleted T cells, or PBMCs supplied cDNA or gDNA.

Trimming cost V 0 bases and J 6 bases, with 11 bases left between them. The CDR3 is 14 residues long. CDR1 is SNHLY and CDR2 is FYNNEI in the germline V gene. Original processing methods: Amplified reference gene primers provided the basis for estimating nucleated cell counts. The data were produced by immunoSEQ multiplex PCR, yet TCRdb's version contains in-frame clones alone and is incomplete. V, J and clone size are taken as reported in that table, and D and trimming were inferred from the DNA itself. The sample has about 290,000 clones, just under 85% seen once. The sample was peripheral blood. This clonotype was sampled from a woman aged 50 to 60 with active or convalescent COVID-19. V and J are TRBV2 and TRBJ1-2; tentative D call: TRBD1 (5 bases). The CDR3 DNA sequence: TGTGCCAGCAGTGAAGCTGGGGGGACCCATGGCTACACCTTC. Translating gives CASSEAGGTHGYTF.